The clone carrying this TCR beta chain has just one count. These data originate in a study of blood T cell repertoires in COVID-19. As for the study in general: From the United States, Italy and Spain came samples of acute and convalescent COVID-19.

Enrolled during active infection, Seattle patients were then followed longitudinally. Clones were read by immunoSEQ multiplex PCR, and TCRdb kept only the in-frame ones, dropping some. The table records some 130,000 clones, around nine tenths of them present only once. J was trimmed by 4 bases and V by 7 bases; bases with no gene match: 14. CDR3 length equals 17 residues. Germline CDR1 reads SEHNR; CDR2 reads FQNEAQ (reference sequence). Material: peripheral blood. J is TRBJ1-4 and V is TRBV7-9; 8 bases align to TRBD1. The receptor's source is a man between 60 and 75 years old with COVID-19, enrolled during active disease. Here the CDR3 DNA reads TGTGCCAGCATCGGACAGGGTTCCGACGCGGGTAATGAAAAACTGTTTTTT. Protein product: CASIGQGSDAGNEKLFF.